The 21 T cell receptor beta chains below come from one sample, sequenced in a study of PD-L1 blockade in urothelial cancer (dated by TCRdb to about 2017). Reading the label with the study, this specimen's time point is: pretreatment peripheral blood. The library was prepared using the immunoSEQ multiplex PCR assay. Sourced from immuneACCESS, this table was stored by TCRdb with only in-frame sequences that have V and J called. A share of the clones is absent; for the studies checked, an unresolved V gene accounts for under half, and the remainder has no known explanation. The sample yields 30,000 to 50,000 clones; more than 85% were counted once. The ten largest clones take up 11% of the sample. Sequences were derived from PBMCs, sampled around atezolizumab (anti-PD-L1) treatment. These receptors were taken from a woman in her sixties with urothelial cancer.

A word on this clone: This same CDR3 is encoded by further DNA sequences in the sample. The rearrangement joins TRBV18 to TRBJ1-2, with a possible D match to TRBD1 (6 bases). The ends were cut back, 5 bases at V and 4 bases at J, with 14 bases in the middle. This CDR3 has 14 residues. From germline, CDR1 is KGHSH and CDR2 LQKENI. CDR3 nucleotides: TGTGCCAGCTCATCAGACAGGTCTTCCTATGGCTACACCTTC. Its translation is CASSSDRSSYGYTF.

The chain combines TRBV5-1 with TRBJ1-2; 7 bases match TRBD1. The V and J ends lost 1 base and 8 bases, in that order; junction bases with no gene match: 8. Per germline, CDR1 SGHRS and CDR2 YFSETQ. The CDR3 extends over 14 amino acids. The CDR3 coding sequence is TGCGCCAGCAGCTTGCCTGACAGGGTTGGAGGCTACACCTTC. It translates to CASSLPDRVGGYTF.

The rearrangement joins TRBV28 to TRBJ2-7, with 10 bases matching TRBD2. The CDR3 extends over 20 amino acids. Germline CDR1 reads MDHEN; CDR2 reads SYDVKM. V shed 4 bases, J shed 1 base, and the junction held 19 bases outside the gene matches. CDR3 amino acids: CASSSGRWLAGVLGSYEQYF. DNA of the CDR3: TGTGCCAGCAGTTCGGGGAGATGGCTAGCGGGAGTGCTTGGGTCCTACGAGCAGTACTTC.

The J gene is TRBJ2-2, the V gene TRBV18; 10 positions agree with TRBD1. Germline V gene sequence: CDR1 KGHSH, CDR2 LQKENI. The CDR3 contains 15 residues. Trimming at V came to 3 bases and at J to 4 bases, leaving 2 bases not matched to a gene. CDR3 region: CASSPGTGATGELFF. DNA of the CDR3: TGTGCCAGCTCACCGGGGACAGGGGCCACCGGGGAGCTGTTTTTT.

The chain uses TRBV7-6 and TRBJ1-2; 10 bases line up with TRBD1. V gave up 5 bases and J gave up 6 bases; unmatched junction bases: 6. This CDR3 spans 14 amino acids. CDR1 SGHVS and CDR2 FNYEAQ come from the germline V gene. In nucleotides, the CDR3 is TGTGCCAGCAGCCCCGGGGACAGGGGCGATGGCTACACCTTC. This sequence encodes CASSPGDRGDGYTF.

This chain uses TRBV18 with TRBJ2-5; D gene ambiguous. The germline gives CDR1 KGHSH, CDR2 LQKENI. This CDR3 is 12 amino acids long. Trimming left V 0 bases short and J 3 bases short, with 2 bases between. DNA for the CDR3: TGTGCCAGCTCACCACCTAAAGAGACCCAGTACTTC. Translated: CASSPPKETQYF.

This clone has just a few counts. The J gene is TRBJ1-5, the V gene TRBV19; 10 bases line up with TRBD1. The trim removed 8 bases at V and 6 bases at J, leaving 7 bases unmatched. CDR1 is LNHDA, CDR2 SQIVND, per germline (reference sequence). This CDR3 is 14 amino acids long. The CDR3 coding sequence is TGTGCCAGTCGGCCGGGACAGGGGTTTCAGCCCCAGCATTTT. Translating gives CASRPGQGFQPQHF.

This chain connects TRBV7-8 to TRBJ2-7; 8 bases line up with TRBD1. CDR3 size: 15 residues. Germline trimming cut 5 bases from V and 1 base from J; bases unmatched to any gene: 7. CDR1 and CDR2 from the germline V gene are SGHVS and FQNEAQ. CDR3: CASSLTRGHSYEQYF. The DNA of the CDR3 is TGTGCCAGCAGCCTCACCAGGGGGCATTCCTACGAGCAGTACTTC.

Concerning this clone: One junction end does not reproduce the germline sequence, and a read error may be involved. The rearrangement joins TRBV7-6 to TRBJ1-4; 9 bases map to TRBD1. CDR1 and CDR2 (germline): SGHVS, FNYEAQ. This CDR3 is built from 13 residues. In nucleotides, the CDR3 is TGTGCCAGCAGCCCGGGACAGGGAATGGCAATTCGGTGG. It translates to CASSPGQGMAIRW.

The rearrangement joins TRBV14 to TRBJ2-3, with D perhaps TRBD2 (5 bases). The CDR3 consists of 15 residues. CDR1 is SGHDN, CDR2 FVKESK, per germline. V lost 1 base to trimming and J lost 0 bases, with 8 bases between them. CDR3: CASSQVPGSTDTQYF. DNA for the CDR3: TGTGCCAGCAGCCAAGTGCCGGGAAGCACAGATACGCAGTATTTT.

The chain joins TRBV18 to TRBJ2-7; TRBD2 matches at 7 bases. The CDR3 is 16 amino acids. The V and J ends lost 2 bases and 5 bases, in that order; junction bases with no gene match: 12. Germline values: CDR1 KGHSH, CDR2 LQKENI. The CDR3 coding sequence is TGTGCCAGCTCACCATTTTCGCGGGAGAGTGGGGACGAGCAGTACTTC. It translates to CASSPFSRESGDEQYF.

The chain combines TRBV4-3 with TRBJ2-1, with 9 bases aligning to TRBD1. V lost 5 bases, J lost 5 bases, and 4 bases stayed unmatched. CDR1 LGHNA and CDR2 YSLEER come from the germline V gene. This CDR3 is 14 amino acids long. CDR3 in DNA: TGCGCCAGCAGCAACGGACAGGGGAACAATGAGCAGTTCTTC. The encoded protein is CASSNGQGNNEQFF.

The V gene is TRBV5-1, the J gene TRBJ2-4, with D hard to call. Looked up from germline, CDR1 is SGHRS and CDR2 is YFSETQ. Trimming left V 3 bases short and J 7 bases short, with 11 bases between. The CDR3 is 13 residues long. CDR3 loop: CASSSQPENIQYF. CDR3 in DNA: TGCGCCAGCAGCTCCCAACCGGAGAACATTCAGTACTTC. The full variable domain, completed using reference TRBV5-1 and TRBJ2-4, is KAGVTQTPRYLIKTRGQQVTLSCSPISGHRSVSWYQQTPGQGLQFLFEYFSETQRNKGNFPGRFSGRQFSNSRSEMNVSTLELGDSALYLCASSSQPENIQYFGAGTRLSVL.

The chain is built from TRBV18 and TRBJ1-2, with D unresolved. V was cut by 3 bases and J by 1 base, with 6 bases left in between. This CDR3 spans 13 amino acids. The V gene's germline CDR1 is KGHSH and CDR2 LQKENI. This CDR3 reads CASSPEGNYGYTF. The CDR3 coding sequence is TGTGCCAGCTCACCTGAGGGTAACTATGGCTACACCTTC.

The chain couples TRBV28 to TRBJ1-2; TRBD1 aligns across 7 bases. The CDR3 is made up of 16 amino acids. V lost 5 bases, J lost 5 bases, and 14 bases stayed unmatched. CDR1 is MDHEN, CDR2 SYDVKM, per germline. The DNA for the CDR3 is TGTGCCAGCAGTGAGCTTCGTCCGGGACAGAAATATGGCTACACCTTC. It codes for CASSELRPGQKYGYTF.

V and J are TRBV2 and TRBJ1-1, with 8 bases that match TRBD1. Per the germline V gene, CDR1 is SNHLY and CDR2 is FYNNEI. CDR3 length: 12 amino acids. V shed 4 bases, J shed 11 bases, and the junction held 6 bases outside the gene matches. Written as DNA, the CDR3 is TGTGCCAGCAGTGTTATATGGGACAGGGCTTTCTTT. Protein product: CASSVIWDRAFF.

The rearrangement links TRBV4-3 to TRBJ2-1; D unresolved. V lost 8 bases and J 8 bases, leaving 10 bases between the germline ends. The CDR3 contains 11 residues. Germline CDR1 LGHNA, CDR2 YSLEER. The CDR3 sequence: CASSGSHEQFF. CDR3 coding DNA: TGCGCCAGCTCCGGTAGTCATGAGCAGTTCTTC.

The rearrangement links TRBV5-1 to TRBJ2-1; no definite D call. CDR3 size: 12 residues. The V end was cut by 4 bases, the J end by 9 bases, with 11 bases between. Germline loops: CDR1 SGHRS, CDR2 YFSETQ. CDR3 sequence (DNA): TGCGCCAGCAGCGCCTCAGCTAGTGAGCAGTTCTTC. This gives the protein CASSASASEQFF.

The rearrangement links TRBV11-2 to TRBJ2-3; 7 bases are shared with TRBD2. Germline loops: CDR1 SGHAT, CDR2 FQNNGV. J lost 6 bases, V lost 0 bases, and 9 bases had no gene match. CDR3 length: 16 residues. The CDR3 DNA reads as TGTGCCAGCAGCTTAGATCGAGGAAGCGGGATTGATACGCAGTATTTT. Encoded protein: CASSLDRGSGIDTQYF. The entire variable domain, with the rest obtained from reference TRBV11-2 and TRBJ2-3, is as follows: EAGVAQSPRYKIIEKRQSVAFWCNPISGHATLYWYQQILGQGPKLLIQFQNNGVVDDSQLPKDRFSAERLKGVDSTLKIQPAKLEDSAVYLCASSLDRGSGIDTQYFGPGTRLTVL.

Sample share makes this clone hyperexpanded. Within the sample, other DNA sequences also encode this same CDR3. The chain employs TRBV29-1 and TRBJ2-7; 8 nucleotides line up with TRBD1. Germline V gene lookup returns CDR1 SQVTM and CDR2 ANQGSEA. V lost 1 base, J lost 3 bases, and 5 bases stayed unmatched. The CDR3 has 14 amino acids. CDR3 region: CSVEVGDRGYEQYF. CDR3 in DNA: TGCAGCGTTGAAGTGGGAGACAGGGGCTACGAGCAGTACTTC.

This clone was observed once. The chain carries TRBV28 and TRBJ2-3; no firm D call. The CDR3 is 16 residues long. Trimming stripped 2 bases from V and 7 bases from J, with 19 bases between. The germline CDR1 and CDR2 sequences are MDHEN and SYDVKM. The CDR3 loop is CASSLPHSEPGNTQYF. In DNA form, the CDR3 reads TGTGCCAGCAGTTTACCCCACTCTGAACCAGGAAATACGCAGTATTTT.